This T cell receptor beta chain was recorded in a study of shared T cell receptors in the human thymus (dated by TCRdb to the early 2020s). Regarding the complete study: The study investigated the way shared, self-reactive T-cell receptor alpha chains are produced in the human thymus.

About this clone: Its antigen is currently not known. Within one base of it there is no much larger clone, and no base qualities were kept.

For CDR1 and CDR2, the germline V gene lists SGHRS and YFSETQ. Measured from the cysteine to the phenylalanine, the CDR3 is 15 residues long. The entry retains the CDR3 DNA only, 45 bases that are in frame from base 1. Germline trimming: 3 bases from V, 9 bases from J; junction bases outside gene matches: 5. Receptors were amplified or captured by the immunoSEQ multiplex PCR assay. In TCRdb, the immuneACCESS table is reduced to in-frame sequences with V and J assigned. These tables do not hold every clone; where another copy was compared, an unresolved V gene accounts for under half, and the others remain unexplained. Here the sample has roughly 660,000 clones; approximately 88% occur a single time. The ten largest clones capture 0.0085% to 0.012% of the sample. These data were likewise used in another study, on human thymus T cells. The second study also describes: In Finland, the donors were immunologically healthy infants who were having open corrective cardiac surgery for congenital heart defects. Thymus tissue was collected as surgical resects that were removed during corrective cardiac surgery. V and J gene segment usage appeared biased in both thymic and peripheral blood repertoires. According to the related research, thymic TCR repertoires were highly overlapping among unrelated individuals. TCR alpha and beta repertoires from fewer than ten infant thymus samples and a few related peripheral blood samples were characterized in the study. Donor ages ranging from roughly 6 to 244 days were recorded, and more than 5 male and a couple of female infants were included in the cohort. Thymocytes were released mechanically from tissue and stored at -70 °C as pellets of about 9-32 million cells. Genomic DNA was extracted from frozen cell pellets with a QIAsymphony instrument. The immunoSEQ multiplex PCR assay was used to amplify the TCRB and TCRAD loci from a standardized amount of quality-controlled genomic DNA. The V(D)J region was spanned by amplicons of a length sufficient to cover the CDR3 and to identify V and J genes. The commercial immunoSEQ service was used to sequence amplicons on an Illumina platform. Primer bias and sequencing errors were corrected using previously described methods, and TCRAD and TCRB definitions followed the IMGT database. Repertoires were analysed with immunoSEQ Analyzer 3.0 and VDJTools, covering basic statistics, V/J segment usage, diversity estimates, rarefaction and pairwise overlap. To estimate diversity, the Chao1, ChaoE, Efron-Thisted, Shannon and inverse Simpson indices were applied, and diversity was also estimated on datasets down-sampled to the smallest sample. Repertoire overlap was determined by strict matching of CDR3 nucleotide sequence, V gene and J gene, and Jaccard-based multidimensional scaling clustering was applied. On average, thymus samples yielded 800,000 or so unique TCRB clonotypes, whereas blood samples yielded about 84,000.

The chain links TRBV5-1 with TRBJ2-5, with 16 central nucleotides matching TRBD2. The sequence was obtained from a boy younger than two with a congenital heart defect. Donor details come from another sample of the same person, matched by shared clones. The sequenced sample consisted of thymocytes. The CDR3 has the sequence CASSWGLAGGAAQYF. The DNA is TGCGCCAGCAGCTGGGGACTAGCGGGAGGGGCGGCCCAGTACTTC.